Listed below are T cell receptor beta chains from one sample, sequenced in a study of blood T cells in healthy people across ages. TCRdb redid the calling of the 5' RACE reads with MiXCR, one entry per CDR3 protein. The sample shows around 1,500,000 distinct CDR3 sequences, approximately 40% of them seen only once. Input material: blood. The receptors come from a woman aged 18 to 35 in good health. Both conserved end residues are part of each CDR3. D genes are given only for firm matches. The size of a clone is reported for some rows only, either as once, few or many, or as a class for expanded clones.

J: TRBJ2-7
size: few
length: 16
D: TRBD2
V: TRBV27
DNA: TGTGCCAGCAGTGAACTGACTAGCGGGGGGTACAATGAGCAGTACTTC
CDR3: CASSELTSGGYNEQYF

J: TRBJ1-2
size: NA
length: 12
D: NA
V: TRBV27
DNA: TGTGCCAGCAGTTTAAAAGGATCCGGCTACACCTTC
CDR3: CASSLKGSGYTF

J: TRBJ2-5
size: NA
length: 14
D: TRBD2
V: TRBV2
DNA: TGTGCCAGCAGTGAGGGACTAGCGGACTACGGGCAGTACTTC
CDR3: CASSEGLADYGQYF

J: TRBJ1-5
size: NA
length: 15
D: NA
V: TRBV10-3
DNA: TGTGCCATCAGTGAAGAGGGGGTGAGCAATCAGCCCCAGCATTTT
CDR3: CAISEEGVSNQPQHF

J: TRBJ1-1
size: NA
length: 15
D: NA
V: TRBV4-2
DNA: TGTGCCAGCAGCCATACTGTAGGGGGGGACACTGAAGCTTTCTTT
CDR3: CASSHTVGGDTEAFF

J: TRBJ2-1
size: NA
length: 12
D: TRBD2
V: TRBV20-1
DNA: TGCAGTGCTAGGTTAGCGGGGGGGCTCGTCTTCTTC
CDR3: CSARLAGGLVFF

J: TRBJ2-3
size: NA
length: 15
D: TRBD2
V: TRBV10-1
DNA: TGCGCCAGCAGTGGACTAGCGGGACTGTCCGGAACGCAGTATTTT
CDR3: CASSGLAGLSGTQYF

J: TRBJ1-6
size: few
length: 10
D: NA
V: TRBV7-9
DNA: TGTGCCAGCAGCCCAGTCCCCCTCCACTTT
CDR3: CASSPVPLHF

J: TRBJ1-1
size: few
length: 15
D: NA
V: TRBV6-2/TRBV6-3
DNA: TGTGCCAGCAGCCCAACCAGGACAGTGAACACTGAAGCTTTCTTT
CDR3: CASSPTRTVNTEAFF

J: TRBJ1-4
size: NA
length: 16
D: TRBD1
V: TRBV15
DNA: TGTGCCACCAGCAGAGCCTGGGGGACAGCTAATGAAAAACTGTTTTTT
CDR3: CATSRAWGTANEKLFF